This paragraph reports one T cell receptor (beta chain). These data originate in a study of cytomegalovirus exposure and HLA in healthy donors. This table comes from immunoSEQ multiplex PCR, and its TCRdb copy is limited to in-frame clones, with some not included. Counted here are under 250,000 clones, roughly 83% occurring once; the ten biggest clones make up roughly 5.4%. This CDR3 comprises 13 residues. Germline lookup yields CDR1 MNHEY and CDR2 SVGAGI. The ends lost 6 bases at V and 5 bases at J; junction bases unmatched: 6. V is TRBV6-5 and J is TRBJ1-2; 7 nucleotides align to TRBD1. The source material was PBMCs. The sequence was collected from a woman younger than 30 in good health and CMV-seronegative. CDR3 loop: CASSPDREYGYTF. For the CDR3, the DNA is TGTGCCAGCAGCCCCGACAGGGAGTATGGCTACACCTTC.